This T cell receptor (beta chain) came from a study of blood T cell repertoires in COVID-19. Study at large: Samples representing acute and convalescent COVID-19 were sourced from the United States, Italy and Spain. PBMCs, B-cell-depleted T cells, or T cells were the source of the cDNA or gDNA that made up the material.

CDR3 length equals 16 residues. Trimming cost V 7 bases and J 5 bases; bases outside gene matches: 13. The germline gives CDR1 LNHDA, CDR2 SQIVND (reference sequence). In the original workflow: Nucleated cell counts were estimated from reference gene primer amplification. Here immunoSEQ multiplex PCR was the method, and the copy in TCRdb shows in-frame clones only, minus some. V, J and clone size were drawn from that table, and D and trimming were deduced from the DNA. This repertoire shows about 87,000 clones, about 87% found once; its top ten account for roughly 5%. Specimen: peripheral blood. This chain links TRBV19 with TRBJ2-2; 7 nucleotides line up with TRBD2. The TCR comes from a man aged 40-50 years with acute or convalescent COVID-19. CDR3: CASKTEGGRGTGELFF. In DNA, the CDR3 is TGTGCCAGTAAAACCGAGGGCGGGAGAGGAACCGGGGAGCTGTTTTTT.